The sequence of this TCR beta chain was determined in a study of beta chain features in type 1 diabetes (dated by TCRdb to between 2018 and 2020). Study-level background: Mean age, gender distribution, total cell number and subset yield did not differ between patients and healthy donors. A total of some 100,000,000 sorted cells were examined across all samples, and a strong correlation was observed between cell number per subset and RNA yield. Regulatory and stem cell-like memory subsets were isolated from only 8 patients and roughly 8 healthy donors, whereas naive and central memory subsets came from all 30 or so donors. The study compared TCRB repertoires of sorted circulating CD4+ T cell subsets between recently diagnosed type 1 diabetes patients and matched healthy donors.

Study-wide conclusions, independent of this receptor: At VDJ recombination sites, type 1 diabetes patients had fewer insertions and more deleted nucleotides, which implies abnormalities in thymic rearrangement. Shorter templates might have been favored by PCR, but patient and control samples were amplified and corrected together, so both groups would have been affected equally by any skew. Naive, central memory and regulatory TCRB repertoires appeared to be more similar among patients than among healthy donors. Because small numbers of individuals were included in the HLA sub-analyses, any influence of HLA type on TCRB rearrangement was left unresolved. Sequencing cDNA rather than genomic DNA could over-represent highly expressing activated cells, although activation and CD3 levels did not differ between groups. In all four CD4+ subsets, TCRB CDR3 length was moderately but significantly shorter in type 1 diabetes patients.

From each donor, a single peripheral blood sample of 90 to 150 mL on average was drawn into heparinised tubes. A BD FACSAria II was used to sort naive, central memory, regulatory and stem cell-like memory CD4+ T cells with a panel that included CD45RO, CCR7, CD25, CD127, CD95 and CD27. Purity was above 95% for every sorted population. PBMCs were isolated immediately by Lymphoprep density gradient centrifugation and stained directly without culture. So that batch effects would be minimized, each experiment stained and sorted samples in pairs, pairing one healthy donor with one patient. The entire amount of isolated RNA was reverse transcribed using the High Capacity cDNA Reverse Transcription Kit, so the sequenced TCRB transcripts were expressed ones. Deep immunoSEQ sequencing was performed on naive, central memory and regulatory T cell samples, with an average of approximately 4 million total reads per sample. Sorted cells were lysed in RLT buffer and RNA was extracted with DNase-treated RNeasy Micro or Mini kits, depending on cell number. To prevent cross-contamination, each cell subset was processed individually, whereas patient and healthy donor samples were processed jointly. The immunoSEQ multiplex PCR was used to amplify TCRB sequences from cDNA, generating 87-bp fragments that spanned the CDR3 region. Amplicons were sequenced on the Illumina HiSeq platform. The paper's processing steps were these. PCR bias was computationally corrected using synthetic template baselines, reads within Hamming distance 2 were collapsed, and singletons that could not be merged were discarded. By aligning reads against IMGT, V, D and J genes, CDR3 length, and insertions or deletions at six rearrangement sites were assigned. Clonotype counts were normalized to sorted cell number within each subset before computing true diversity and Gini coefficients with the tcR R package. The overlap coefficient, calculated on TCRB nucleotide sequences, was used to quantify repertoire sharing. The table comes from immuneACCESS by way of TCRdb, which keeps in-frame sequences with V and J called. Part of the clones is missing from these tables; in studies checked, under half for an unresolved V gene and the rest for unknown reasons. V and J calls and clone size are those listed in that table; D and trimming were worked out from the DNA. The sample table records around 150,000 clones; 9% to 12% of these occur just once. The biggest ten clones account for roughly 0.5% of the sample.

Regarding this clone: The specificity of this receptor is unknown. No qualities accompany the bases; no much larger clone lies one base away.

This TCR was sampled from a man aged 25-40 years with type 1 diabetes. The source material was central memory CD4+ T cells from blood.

This receptor carries the CDR3 CASSLSGRLQYF. The DNA sequence is TGTGCCAGCAGCCTCAGCGGCCGGCTACAGTACTTC. The chain links TRBV7-2 with TRBJ2-7; TRBD2 is perhaps the D gene, given 5 matching bases. CDR1 and CDR2 are drawn from the germline V gene: SGHTA, FQGNSA. There are 12 amino acids in the CDR3, from cysteine to phenylalanine inclusive. The retained sequence is limited to the CDR3, 36 bases, with the frame set at the first base. V loses 5 bases, J loses 10 bases, and the germline ends lie 15 bases apart.